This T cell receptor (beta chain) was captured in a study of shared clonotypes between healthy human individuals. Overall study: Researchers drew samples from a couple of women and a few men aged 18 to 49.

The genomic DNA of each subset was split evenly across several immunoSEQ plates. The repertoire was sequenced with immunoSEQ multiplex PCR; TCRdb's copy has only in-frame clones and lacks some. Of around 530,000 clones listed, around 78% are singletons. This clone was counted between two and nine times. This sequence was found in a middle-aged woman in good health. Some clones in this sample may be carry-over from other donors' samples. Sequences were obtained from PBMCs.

In DNA, the CDR3 is TGTGCCAGTAGCAGACTAGCGGGAGCGTCCAATGAGCAGTTCTTC. Protein sequence: CASSRLAGASNEQFF. The V gene is TRBV19, the J gene TRBJ2-1, with 12 bases that match TRBD2. CDR3 length equals 15 residues. J was trimmed by 6 bases and V by 6 bases; bases with no gene match: 6. In germline, CDR1 is LNHDA, CDR2 SQIVND (reference sequence). Drawing the rest from reference TRBV19 and TRBJ2-1, the complete variable domain is DGGITQSPKYLFRKEGQNVTLSCEQNLNHDAMYWYRQDPGQGLRLIYYSQIVNDFQKGDIAEGYSVSREKKESFPLTVTSAQKNPTAFYLCASSRLAGASNEQFFGPGTRLTVL.